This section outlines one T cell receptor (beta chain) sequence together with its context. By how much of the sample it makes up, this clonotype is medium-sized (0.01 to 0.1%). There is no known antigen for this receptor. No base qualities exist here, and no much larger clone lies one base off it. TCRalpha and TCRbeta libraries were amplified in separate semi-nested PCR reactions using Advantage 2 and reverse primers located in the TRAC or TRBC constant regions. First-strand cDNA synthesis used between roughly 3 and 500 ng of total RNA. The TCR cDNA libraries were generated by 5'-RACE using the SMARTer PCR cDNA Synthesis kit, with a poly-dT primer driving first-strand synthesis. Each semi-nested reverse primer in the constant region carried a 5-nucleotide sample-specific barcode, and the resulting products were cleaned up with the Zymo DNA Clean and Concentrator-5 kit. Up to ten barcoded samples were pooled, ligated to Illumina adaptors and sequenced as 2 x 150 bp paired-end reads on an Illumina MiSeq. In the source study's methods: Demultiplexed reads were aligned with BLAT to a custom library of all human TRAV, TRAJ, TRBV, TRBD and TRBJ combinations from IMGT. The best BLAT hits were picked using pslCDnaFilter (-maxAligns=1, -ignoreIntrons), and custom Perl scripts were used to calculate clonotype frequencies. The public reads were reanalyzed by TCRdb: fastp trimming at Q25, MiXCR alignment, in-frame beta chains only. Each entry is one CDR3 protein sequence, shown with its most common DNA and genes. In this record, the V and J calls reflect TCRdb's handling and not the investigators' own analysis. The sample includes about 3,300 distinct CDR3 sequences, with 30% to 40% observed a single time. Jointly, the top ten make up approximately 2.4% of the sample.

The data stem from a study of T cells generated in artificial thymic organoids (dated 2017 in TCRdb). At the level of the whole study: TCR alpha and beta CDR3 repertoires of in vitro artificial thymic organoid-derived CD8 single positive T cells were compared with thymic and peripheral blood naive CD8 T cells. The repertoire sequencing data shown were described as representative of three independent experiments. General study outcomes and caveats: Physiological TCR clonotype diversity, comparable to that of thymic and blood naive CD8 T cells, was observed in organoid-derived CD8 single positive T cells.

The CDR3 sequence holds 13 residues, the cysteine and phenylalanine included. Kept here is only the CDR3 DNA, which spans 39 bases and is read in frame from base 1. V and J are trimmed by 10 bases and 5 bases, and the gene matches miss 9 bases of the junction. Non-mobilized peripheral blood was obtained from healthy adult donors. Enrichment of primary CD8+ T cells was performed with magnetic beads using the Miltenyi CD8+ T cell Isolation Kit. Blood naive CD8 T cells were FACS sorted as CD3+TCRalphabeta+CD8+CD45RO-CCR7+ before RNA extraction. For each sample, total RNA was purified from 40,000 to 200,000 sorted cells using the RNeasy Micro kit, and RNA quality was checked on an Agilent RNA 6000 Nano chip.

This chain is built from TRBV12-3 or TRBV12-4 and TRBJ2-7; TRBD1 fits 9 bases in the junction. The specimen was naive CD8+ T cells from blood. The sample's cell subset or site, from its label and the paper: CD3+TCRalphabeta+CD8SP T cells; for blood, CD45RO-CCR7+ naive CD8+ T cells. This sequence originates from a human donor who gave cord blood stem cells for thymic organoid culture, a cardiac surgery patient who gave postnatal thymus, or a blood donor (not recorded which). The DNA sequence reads TGTGCCATCACAGGGGGCGGGTTCGACGAGCAGTACTTC. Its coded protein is CAITGGGFDEQYF.